This T cell receptor (beta chain) was recovered during a study of blood T cell repertoires in COVID-19 (TCRdb year 2020). Some background on the complete study: Samples from collaborators originated in the United States, Italy and Spain and spanned both the acute and convalescent phases of COVID-19. The prospective study material was composed of cDNA or gDNA derived from T cells, B-cell-depleted T cells, or PBMCs. Deeply sampled blood TCRbeta repertoires from subjects exposed to, actively infected with, or recovered from COVID-19 were included in the dataset. The repertoires were made available in a free public database intended to serve as a resource for research on the immune response to SARS-CoV-2. The samples were drawn from the first 160 participants of the ongoing ImmuneRACE study and from some 1,300 subjects provided by 6 global collaborators. Nearly every sample came with metadata listing a de-identified subject ID, COVID-19 status, age in years and sex. Where available, HLA class I and class II types were taken from metadata supplied by the sample provider and were not determined by assay-based typing. General conclusions and limits of the study: The amount of clinical and demographic metadata varied by source and participant and was provided uncurated.

In its sample, this clone was seen once. The clone's antigen remains unknown. No base qualities exist here, and no much larger clone lies one base off it. One collaborating source in Seattle enrolled patients during active infection and followed them longitudinally through the course of disease. Whole blood was collected in K2EDTA tubes by collaborating institutions according to the institutions' own protocols. For TCRbeta analysis, collaborators shipped samples in one of three forms: frozen whole blood, isolated PBMCs, or DNA extracted from either of those sample types. According to the germline V gene, CDR1 reads SGHTA and CDR2 reads FQGTGA. The CDR3 goes from the cysteine to the phenylalanine over 16 residues. Only the CDR3 DNA stays, 48 bases, in frame from base 1. The germline ends are 14 bases apart after V is trimmed by 6 bases and J by 0 bases. TCRbeta CDR3 regions were amplified from genomic DNA by means of the immunoSEQ Assay, a bias-controlled multiplex PCR. As for the authors' bioinformatics: The number of nucleated cells in each sample was estimated by amplification of reference gene primers within the assay. To quantify the absolute abundance of each unique TCRbeta CDR3 rearrangement, sequence reads were collapsed and filtered. For each sample, productive Simpson clonality was calculated as the square root of Simpson's diversity index over productive rearrangements. The source is immuneACCESS, and TCRdb retained only in-frame sequences with V and J called. Part of the clones is not carried over; for the studies checked, unresolved V genes explain less than half of this, and the remainder is unexplained. The D gene and trimming were derived from the DNA, and the V and J assignments and clone size from that table. For this sample the table gives more than 200,000 clones, of which 70% to 90% were detected only once. The biggest ten clones account for roughly 4.9% of the sample.

The clonotype originates from a woman aged 55-69 years with COVID-19, enrolled during active disease. Sequencing used peripheral blood. Recombination connected TRBV7-3 to TRBJ2-2, with the D gene uncertain. CDR3 sequence: CASRPPSRTNTGELFF. The DNA sequence reads TGTGCCAGCAGGCCCCCTTCGCGGACGAACACCGGGGAGCTGTTTTTT.